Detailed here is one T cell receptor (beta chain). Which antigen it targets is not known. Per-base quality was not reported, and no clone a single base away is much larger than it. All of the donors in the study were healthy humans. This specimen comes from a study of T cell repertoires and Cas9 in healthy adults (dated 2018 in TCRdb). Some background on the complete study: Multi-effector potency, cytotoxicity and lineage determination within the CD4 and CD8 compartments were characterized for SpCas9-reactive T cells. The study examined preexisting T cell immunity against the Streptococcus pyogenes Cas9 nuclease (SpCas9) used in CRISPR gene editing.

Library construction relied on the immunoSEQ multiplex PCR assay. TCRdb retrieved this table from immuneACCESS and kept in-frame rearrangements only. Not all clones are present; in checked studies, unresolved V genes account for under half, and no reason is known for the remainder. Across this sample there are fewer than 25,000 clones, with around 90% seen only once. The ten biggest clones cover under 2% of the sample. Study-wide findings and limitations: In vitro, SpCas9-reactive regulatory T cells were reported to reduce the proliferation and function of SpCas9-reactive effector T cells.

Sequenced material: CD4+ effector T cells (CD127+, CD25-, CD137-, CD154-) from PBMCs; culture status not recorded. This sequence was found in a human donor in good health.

The CDR3 region has the sequence CASSYSDRNNQPQHF. The DNA sequence follows: TGTGCCAGCAGCTACTCGGACAGAAACAATCAGCCCCAGCATTTT. The rearranged segments are TRBV7-2 and TRBJ1-5; TRBD1 might be the D gene, on 6 matching bases. V is cut by 4 bases and J by 3 bases, and the space between the germline ends is 13 bases. From the germline V gene, CDR1 is SGHTA and CDR2 is FQGNSA. The CDR3 sequence holds 15 residues, the cysteine and phenylalanine included. CDR3 DNA is the only sequence kept; it has 45 bases, read in frame from the first base.